This TCR beta chain was retrieved from a study of early T cells in non-severe SARS-CoV-2 infection. Overall study context: From unsorted whole blood, bulk RNA was sequenced, and the chains remained unpaired.

The protocol attached unique molecular identifiers to individual cDNA molecules. Each CDR3 protein gets one entry after TCRdb re-called the 5' RACE reads with MiXCR. Seen here are tens of thousands of distinct CDR3 sequences, over 8% observed once, and the top ten hold roughly 4.8%. Ten or more counts support this clonotype. Its matching antigen is unknown. Overall study findings and caveats: VDJdb-based matching was biased toward anti-spike CD8 responses and missed private and CD4 specificities.

Trimming shortened V by 6 bases and J by 7 bases, and 18 bases separated the two germline ends. The V gene's germline CDR1 is MNHEY and CDR2 SVGEGT. The CDR3 totals 14 residues. The chain carries TRBV6-2 or TRBV6-3 and TRBJ1-1; D is ambiguous. Specimen: whole blood, collected at baseline. This TCR derives from an adult who was a healthcare worker with PCR-confirmed SARS-CoV-2 infection or an uninfected control (not recorded which). CDR3 in DNA: TGTGCCAGCAGGTCCGATCCCGGGCGGGGTGAAGCTTTCTTT. As protein: CASRSDPGRGEAFF.